There are many counts of the clone carrying this T cell receptor beta chain. V was trimmed by 4 bases and J by 6 bases, leaving 7 bases between them. There are 12 residues in the CDR3. This sample is part of a study of read filtering for tumor transcriptome and immune sequencing. For the study at large: TCR-mapped reads were about 3.5 to 10.27 million with IR-seq versus about 85 to 1273 with RNA-seq.

The library was built from about 400 ng RNA with molecular barcoded adaptors for alpha/delta and beta/gamma chains. Using its own MiXCR run on the reads, TCRdb lists one record per CDR3 protein. The sample shows some 130,000 distinct CDR3 sequences, 10% to 15% of them seen only once. Sequenced input: a population of CD138-negative cells sorted from bone marrow. The receptor was derived from a donor at least 40 years old with multiple myeloma. V is TRBV12-3 or TRBV12-4 and J is TRBJ2-1; D not resolved. The CDR3 DNA is TGTGCCAGCAGTTCAGGAACCAATGAGCAGTTCTTC. Translating gives CASSSGTNEQFF.